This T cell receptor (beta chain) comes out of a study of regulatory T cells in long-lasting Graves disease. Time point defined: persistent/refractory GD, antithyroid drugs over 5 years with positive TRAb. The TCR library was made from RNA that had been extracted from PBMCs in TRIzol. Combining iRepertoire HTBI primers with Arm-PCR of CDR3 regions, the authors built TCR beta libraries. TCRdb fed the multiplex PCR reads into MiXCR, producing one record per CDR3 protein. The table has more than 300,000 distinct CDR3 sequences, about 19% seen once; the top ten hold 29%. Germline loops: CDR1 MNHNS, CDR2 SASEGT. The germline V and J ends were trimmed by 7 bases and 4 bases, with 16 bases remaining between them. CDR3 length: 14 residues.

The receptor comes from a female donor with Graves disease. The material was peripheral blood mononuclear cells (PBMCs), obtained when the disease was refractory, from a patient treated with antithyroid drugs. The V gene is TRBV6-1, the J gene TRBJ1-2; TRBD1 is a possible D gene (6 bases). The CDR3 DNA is TGTGCCAGCAAAGGCCCGGGGGCCTCCTATGGCTACACCTTC. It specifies CASKGPGASYGYTF.